The clone carrying this T cell receptor beta chain was recorded many times. Its matching antigen is unknown. Researchers took RNA transcripts and amplified the TCR beta CDR3 regions from them. A first-round RT-PCR of the TCR CDR3 used the HTBI primer set. MiXCR, applied by TCRdb to the multiplex PCR reads, yields one record per CDR3 protein. The sample has over 400,000 distinct CDR3 sequences; about 20% are singletons. The data were obtained in a study of T cells in Graves' hyperthyroidism and ophthalmopathy. The CDR3 has 16 residues. Per the germline V gene, CDR1 is SGHAT and CDR2 is FQNNGV. V was shortened by 5 bases and J by 1 base, with 15 bases between the two germline ends. Study-wide points: Clonotypes that were expanded in thyroid above 0.001 mostly appeared in blood too. With a median lead of 6.5 months before onset, the model predicted ophthalmopathy.

The TCR sequence derives from a woman in her seventies with Graves' ophthalmopathy. The sequencing input was blood. The chain has TRBV11-2 and TRBJ2-1; perhaps TRBD2 as D (6 bases). CDR3 sequence (DNA): TGTGCCAGCAGCAGACGGGACTTGTTGTCCTACAATGAGCAGTTCTTC. Translating gives CASSRRDLLSYNEQFF. Based on the CDR3 plus reference TRBV11-2 and TRBJ2-1, the full variable domain is EAGVAQSPRYKIIEKRQSVAFWCNPISGHATLYWYQQILGQGPKLLIQFQNNGVVDDSQLPKDRFSAERLKGVDSTLKIQPAKLEDSAVYLCASSRRDLLSYNEQFFGPGTRLTVL.